This T cell receptor (beta chain) was observed in a study of blood T cell repertoires in COVID-19. At the level of the study: There were acute and convalescent COVID-19 samples, and they came from the United States, Italy and Spain. Sources were T cells, B-cell-depleted T cells, or PBMCs; the material itself was cDNA or gDNA.

Here immunoSEQ multiplex PCR was the method, and the copy in TCRdb shows in-frame clones only, minus some. Of around 150,000 clones in the sample, roughly four fifths were seen once. CDR3 size: 14 residues. CDR1 and CDR2 (germline): LNHDA, SQIVND (reference sequence). Trimming took 4 bases from V and 1 from J; bases not matched to a gene: 2. This rearrangement joins TRBV19 to TRBJ2-5; 8 nucleotides align to TRBD1. The TCR originated in a man aged 55-75 years with active or convalescent COVID-19. Source material: peripheral blood. For the CDR3, the DNA is TGTGCCAGTAGTACCGGGACAGGCCAAGAGACCCAGTACTTC. Its protein is CASSTGTGQETQYF.